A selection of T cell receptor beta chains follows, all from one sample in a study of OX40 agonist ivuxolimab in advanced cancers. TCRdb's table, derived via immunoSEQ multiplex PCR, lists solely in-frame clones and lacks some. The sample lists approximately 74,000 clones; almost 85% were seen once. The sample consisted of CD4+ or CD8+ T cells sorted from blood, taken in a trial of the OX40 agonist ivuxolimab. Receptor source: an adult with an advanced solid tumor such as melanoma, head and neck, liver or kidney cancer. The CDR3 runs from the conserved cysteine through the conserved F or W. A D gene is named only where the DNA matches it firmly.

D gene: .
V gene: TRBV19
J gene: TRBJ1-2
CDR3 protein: CASSIGTVPGYTF

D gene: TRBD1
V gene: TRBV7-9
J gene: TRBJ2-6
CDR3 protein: CASGRGPGANVLTF

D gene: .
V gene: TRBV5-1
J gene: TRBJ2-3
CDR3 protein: CASSLRDWGDTQYF

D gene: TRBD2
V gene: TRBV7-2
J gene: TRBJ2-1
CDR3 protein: CASSPRVSSGRDEQFF

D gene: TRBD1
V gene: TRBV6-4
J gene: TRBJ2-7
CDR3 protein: CASSERGWDRSPYEQYF

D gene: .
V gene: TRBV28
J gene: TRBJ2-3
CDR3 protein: CASGRPGLRHTDTQYF

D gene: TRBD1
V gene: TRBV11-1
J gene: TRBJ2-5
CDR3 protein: CASSFDRGRETQYF

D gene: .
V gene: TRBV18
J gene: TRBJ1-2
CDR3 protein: CASSPGEGDGYTF

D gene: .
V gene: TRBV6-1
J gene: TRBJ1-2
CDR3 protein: CASTHRFDYGYTF

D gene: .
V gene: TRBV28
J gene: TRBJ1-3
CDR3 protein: CASSYFPGDQRGNTIYF

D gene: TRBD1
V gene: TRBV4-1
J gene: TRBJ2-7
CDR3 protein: CASSQAGTGSYEQYF

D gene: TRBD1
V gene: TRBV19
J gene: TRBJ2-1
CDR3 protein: CASSRRQGAQLQFF

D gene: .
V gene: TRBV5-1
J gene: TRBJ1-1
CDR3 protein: CASSLGRNTEAFF

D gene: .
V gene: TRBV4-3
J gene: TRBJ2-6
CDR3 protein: CASSQGGSGANVLTF

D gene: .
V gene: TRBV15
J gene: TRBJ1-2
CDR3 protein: CATSRVGNYGYTF

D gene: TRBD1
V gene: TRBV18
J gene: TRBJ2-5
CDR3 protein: CASSPRGQTQETQYF

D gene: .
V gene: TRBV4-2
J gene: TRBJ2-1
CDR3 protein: CASSQVGDNYNEQFF

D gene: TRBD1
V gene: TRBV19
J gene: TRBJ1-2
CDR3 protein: CASRYDRVGGYGYTF

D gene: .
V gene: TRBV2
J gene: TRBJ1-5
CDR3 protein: CASSEGWAQPQHF

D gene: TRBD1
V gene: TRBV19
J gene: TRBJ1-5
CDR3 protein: CASSMRARGQPNQPQHF

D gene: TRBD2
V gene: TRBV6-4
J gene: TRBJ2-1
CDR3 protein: CASRSEHGGVYNEQFF

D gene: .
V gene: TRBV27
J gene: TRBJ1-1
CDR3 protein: CASSSSSWEDMNTEAFF

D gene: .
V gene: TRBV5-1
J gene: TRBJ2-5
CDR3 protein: CASSNYQETQYF

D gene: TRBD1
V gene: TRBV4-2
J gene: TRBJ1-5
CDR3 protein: CASSQEGQGKPQHF

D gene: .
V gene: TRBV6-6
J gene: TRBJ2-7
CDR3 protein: CASSYGVTYEQYF

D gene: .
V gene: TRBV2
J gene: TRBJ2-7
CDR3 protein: CAGEGRDYEQYF